This T cell receptor (beta chain) was identified in a study of molecular identifiers for immune sequencing clone quantification. Making the bulk TCR libraries relied on previously described methods and listed TCR primers. TCRdb re-called the PCR reads through MiXCR, storing one row per CDR3 protein. The sample has about 640,000 distinct CDR3 sequences, 15% to 20% seen once. Naive CD8 T cells were sorted as CD8+CD4-CCR7+CD45RA+. Germline-derived CDR1 and CDR2 are SEHNR and FQNEAQ (reference sequence). CDR3 length: 14 residues. Deletions cut 4 bases from V and 6 bases from J, with 12 bases between. Many counts were recorded for this clonotype. Its antigen is unknown. Study outcomes and limitations: Spiked Jurkat TCR RNA equivalent to one cell was reportedly detectable in 800,000 to 1,000,000 naive cells. Under 1% of molecules in naive cells, but over 99% of effector molecules, belonged to clones above 20 RNA copies.

The sequence was collected from a human donor in good health. Some libraries in this study had Jurkat cell RNA spiked in. The V and J genes are TRBV7-9 and TRBJ2-2; D call uncertain. The sequencing input was naive CD8+ T cells from blood, with Jurkat cell RNA spiked in. Subset given: FACS-sorted CD8+CD4-CCR7+CD45RA+ naive T cells. The CDR3 bases are TGTGCCAGCAGCTCCCCCCCGAGCCCCGGGGAGCTGTTTTTT. Encoded protein: CASSSPPSPGELFF.